The T cell receptor (beta chain) under discussion was sequenced for a study of cytomegalovirus exposure and HLA in healthy donors. Study results and caveats: Of the V segments, some could not be distinguished, including TRBV6-2 and TRBV6-3, and were excluded. When analyzed later, a missense DCLRE1C variant was found to be linked to TCR beta V- and J-gene trimming. While the bulk of TCR sequences proved rare, some public TCRs turned up in many donors.

The study ran its PCR with 60 Vbeta and 13 Jbeta primers. How the authors handled the data: Some 12 million shared chains were among the roughly 80 million unique TCR beta chains that a later analysis counted. The method was immunoSEQ multiplex PCR; TCRdb's version includes in-frame clones alone and lacks a portion of them. V and J calls and clone size are given by that table; D and trimming were obtained from the DNA. The sample has 150,000 or so clones; over 75% are singletons. The germline CDR1 and CDR2 sequences are WNHNN and SYGVQD (reference sequence). The CDR3 spans 12 residues. V was trimmed by 5 bases and J by 1 base, leaving 4 bases between them. Comments on this clone: What it recognizes is unknown.

The origin of this receptor is a man younger than 35 in good health and CMV-seropositive. The sample consisted of PBMCs. The chain has TRBV10-1 and TRBJ2-3; D unresolved. CDR3 nucleotides: TGCGCCAGCAGTACGGGCACAGATACGCAGTATTTT. It codes for CASSTGTDTQYF.